The 9 T cell receptor beta chains presented below share a single source sample, sequenced in a study of T cells in Graves' hyperthyroidism and ophthalmopathy. RNA transcripts yielded amplified TCR beta CDR3 regions. TCR CDR3 underwent first-round RT-PCR with the HTBI primer set. TCRdb passed the multiplex PCR reads through MiXCR, listing each CDR3 protein once. The table records almost 600,000 distinct CDR3 sequences, around 45% of them present only once. Sample: peripheral blood or thyroid tissue (not recorded which). These receptors all come from a woman younger than 30 with Graves' hyperthyroidism.

The chain has TRBV29-1 and TRBJ1-1; D remains unclear. This CDR3 comprises 10 residues. Germline assignment: CDR1 SQVTM and CDR2 ANQGSEA. V lost 0 bases to trimming and J lost 11 bases, with 7 bases between them. The CDR3 DNA follows: TGCAGCGTTGAAGATAGAGGCGCTTTCTTT. Its protein is CSVEDRGAFF.

CDR3 region: CASSQGGTGRGGYTF. DNA of the CDR3: TGTGCCAGCAGCCAAGGCGGGACAGGAAGAGGTGGCTACACCTTC. This chain uses TRBV3-1 with TRBJ1-2; 8 positions agree with TRBD1. Germline V lookup: CDR1 LGHDT, CDR2 YNNKEL (reference sequence). Unmatched junction bases numbered 8, after V lost 1 base and J lost 7 bases. This CDR3 is built from 15 residues.

The chain couples TRBV3-1 to TRBJ2-7, with D tentatively TRBD2 (6 bases). V dropped 0 bases and J dropped 1 base, with 10 bases sitting between them. The germline V gene encodes CDR1 LGHDT and CDR2 YNNKEL (reference sequence). The CDR3 totals 15 residues. The CDR3 spells CASSQELGTSYEQYF. As DNA, the CDR3 is TGTGCCAGCAGCCAAGAGTTAGGGACTTCCTACGAGCAGTACTTC.

The genes are TRBV12-3 or TRBV12-4 and TRBJ2-1; no firm D call. Trimming took 7 bases from V and 9 from J, leaving 13 bases between them. The CDR3 is made up of 12 amino acids. CDR3 residues: CASTRRTGEQFF. The CDR3 coding sequence is TGTGCCAGCACCCGACGGACGGGTGAGCAGTTCTTC.

About this clonotype itself: A read error may be the cause here, since a much bigger clone is one base away. The chain joins TRBV6-1 to TRBJ1-1; D ambiguous. CDR3 length equals 12 residues. Trimming pared 3 bases from V and 6 bases from J, leaving 8 bases between. Germline loops: CDR1 MNHNS, CDR2 SASEGT. The CDR3 DNA follows: TGTGCCAGCAGTGATTGGGGATCTGAAGCTTTCTTT. Protein: CASSDWGSEAFF.

At least ten counts were recorded for this clonotype. J is TRBJ2-5 and V is TRBV6-5; TRBD1 agrees at 9 bases. From germline, CDR1 is MNHEY and CDR2 SVGAGI. V shed 6 bases and J 4 bases; nucleotides not matched to a gene: 6. The CDR3 runs to 14 residues. CDR3 nucleotides: TGTGCCAGCAGACAGGGGGCGCAGGGAGAGACCCAGTACTTC. It is translated as CASRQGAQGETQYF.

The chain is built from TRBV7-2 and TRBJ2-7; TRBD1 agrees at 11 bases. Looked up from germline, CDR1 is SGHTA and CDR2 is FQGNSA. CDR3 length equals 14 residues. Trimming took 6 bases from V and 7 from J; bases not matched to a gene: 8. The CDR3 DNA is TGTGCCAGCAGTCACCCGGACAGGGGGCCAGAGCAGTACTTC. As protein: CASSHPDRGPEQYF.

This clonotype was detected ten times or more. V gene TRBV19 combines with J gene TRBJ1-5; the D is unclear. Germline CDR1 is LNHDA and CDR2 is SQIVND (reference sequence). The V end lost 5 bases, the J end lost 1 base, and 15 bases lay between the germline ends. The CDR3 contains 16 residues. CDR3 coding DNA: TGTGCCAGTAGTGACAAAGACCGATGGAGCAATCAGCCCCAGCATTTT. It is translated as CASSDKDRWSNQPQHF. Drawing the rest from reference TRBV19 and TRBJ1-5, the complete variable domain is DGGITQSPKYLFRKEGQNVTLSCEQNLNHDAMYWYRQDPGQGLRLIYYSQIVNDFQKGDIAEGYSVSREKKESFPLTVTSAQKNPTAFYLCASSDKDRWSNQPQHFGDGTRLSIL.

The V call is TRBV4-1, the J call TRBJ2-2, with 13 bases lining up with TRBD2. V shed 4 bases, J shed 1 base, and the junction held 18 bases outside the gene matches. CDR1 and CDR2 from the germline V gene are MGHRA and YSYEKL. The CDR3 is 22 amino acids. As DNA, the CDR3 is TGCGCCAGCAGCCGAGCTCCTCCCTGGGGACTAGCGGGACCCATGAACACCGGGGAGCTGTTTTTT. Protein product: CASSRAPPWGLAGPMNTGELFF.